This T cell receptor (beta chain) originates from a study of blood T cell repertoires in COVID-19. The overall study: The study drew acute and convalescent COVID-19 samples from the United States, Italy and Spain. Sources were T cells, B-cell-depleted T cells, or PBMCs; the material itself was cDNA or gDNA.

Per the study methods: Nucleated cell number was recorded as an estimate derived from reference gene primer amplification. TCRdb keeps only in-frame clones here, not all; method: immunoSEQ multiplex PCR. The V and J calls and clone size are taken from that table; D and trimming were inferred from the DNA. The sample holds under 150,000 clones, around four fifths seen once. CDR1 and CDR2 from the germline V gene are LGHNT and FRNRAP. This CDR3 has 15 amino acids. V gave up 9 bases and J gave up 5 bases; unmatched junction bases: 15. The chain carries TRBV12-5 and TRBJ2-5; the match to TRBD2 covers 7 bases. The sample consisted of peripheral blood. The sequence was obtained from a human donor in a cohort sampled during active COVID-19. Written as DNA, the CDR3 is TGTGCTAGCCCCCCTCGCGGGAGAAGGAGGGAGACCCAGTACTTC. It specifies CASPPRGRRRETQYF.